This passage covers 18 T cell receptor beta chains from one sample sequenced in a study of cytomegalovirus exposure and HLA in healthy donors. The PCR contained 60 Vbeta and 13 Jbeta primers. Sequencing used immunoSEQ multiplex PCR; TCRdb keeps in-frame clones, though not all of them. The table lists 100,000 to 150,000 clones, with around 2.7% in the top ten. The sample was PBMCs. The receptor source for this set is a man aged 25 to 45 in good health and CMV-seronegative.

This chain's CDR3 is CASSQAGLGTEAFF. CDR3 nucleotide sequence: TGTGCCAGCAGCCAGGCAGGGCTGGGGACTGAAGCTTTCTTT. This chain links TRBV7-3 with TRBJ1-1, with D possibly matching TRBD1 (5 bases). Per the germline V gene, CDR1 is SGHTA and CDR2 is FQGTGA. There are 14 residues in the CDR3. With 5 bases removed from V and 5 bases from J, the gap between germline ends came to 15 bases.

As regards this clone: In the same sample, other DNA sequences code for this CDR3. This chain uses TRBV5-1 with TRBJ1-2; perhaps TRBD1 as D (5 bases). V shed 4 bases and J shed 5 bases, with 15 bases lying between them. This CDR3 is 14 amino acids long. CDR1 and CDR2 from the germline V gene are SGHRS and YFSETQ. CDR3 sequence: CASSVSLAGYGYTF. Here the CDR3 DNA reads TGCGCCAGCAGCGTGAGTTTGGCAGGGTATGGCTACACCTTC.

V usage is TRBV7-9 and J usage is TRBJ2-7, with D tentatively TRBD1 (8 bases). CDR1 is SEHNR, CDR2 FQNEAQ, per germline (reference sequence). V dropped 11 bases and J dropped 2 bases, with 16 bases sitting between them. The CDR3 spans 13 residues. This chain's CDR3 is CAGSTGGAYEQYF. For the CDR3, the DNA is TGTGCCGGGTCAACAGGGGGGGCCTACGAGCAGTACTTC.

CDR3 sequence (DNA): TGTGCCAGCATACCTCGCCCAAGGGGGGATACGCAGTATTTT. It is translated as CASIPRPRGDTQYF. V and J are TRBV27 and TRBJ2-3, with D possibly TRBD1 on 6 matching bases. The V end was cut by 7 bases, the J end by 6 bases, with 17 bases between. The CDR3 length is 14 residues. Looked up from germline, CDR1 is MNHEY and CDR2 is SMNVEV (reference sequence).

The chain combines TRBV5-1 with TRBJ1-1; maybe TRBD1 (5 bases). This CDR3 has 14 residues. Germline assignment: CDR1 SGHRS and CDR2 YFSETQ. The V gene lost 1 base and the J gene lost 5 bases, with 12 bases spanning the gap. The chain's CDR3 is CASSLSAGLTEAFF. The DNA of the CDR3 is TGCGCCAGCAGCTTGAGCGCAGGGCTGACTGAAGCTTTCTTT.

This chain connects TRBV11-3 to TRBJ2-5; TRBD2 aligns across 7 bases. The V and J ends lost 5 bases and 5 bases, in that order; junction bases with no gene match: 14. The V gene's germline CDR1 is SGHNT and CDR2 YENEEA. CDR3 size: 16 residues. The CDR3 is CASSAGVTSPGETQYF. CDR3 bases: TGTGCCAGCAGCGCCGGAGTGACTAGCCCGGGGGAGACCCAGTACTTC.

The chain uses TRBV6-5 and TRBJ2-1; 9 bases map to TRBD1. With 7 bases clipped from V and 9 bases from J, the junction kept 10 bases outside the gene matches. CDR3 length equals 14 residues. CDR1 and CDR2 (germline): MNHEY, SVGAGI. CDR3 loop: CASIRDRARGEQFF. CDR3 bases: TGTGCCAGCATCCGGGACAGGGCAAGGGGTGAGCAGTTCTTC.

This chain links TRBV7-8 with TRBJ2-1, with 10 positions matching TRBD1. The CDR3 is 17 amino acids. CDR1 and CDR2 (germline): SGHVS, FQNEAQ. Trimming at V came to 2 bases and at J to 0 bases, leaving 4 bases not matched to a gene. CDR3: CASSLRDRGYSYNEQFF. DNA of the CDR3: TGTGCCAGCAGCTTAAGGGACAGGGGATACTCCTACAATGAGCAGTTCTTC.

The chain is built from TRBV6-1 and TRBJ2-5; 12 bases are a match to TRBD1. The CDR3 is 15 residues long. Germline V gene sequence: CDR1 MNHNS, CDR2 SASEGT. V lost 7 bases and J lost 5; bases outside the gene matches: 8. The CDR3 coding sequence is TGTGCCAGCAAAAACCGGGACAGGGGGCGGGAGACCCAGTACTTC. Protein sequence: CASKNRDRGRETQYF.

The rearrangement links TRBV30 to TRBJ2-7; D remains unclear. Looked up from germline, CDR1 is GTSNPN and CDR2 is SVGIG (reference sequence). V lost 3 bases and J lost 0, with 9 bases in between. This CDR3 has 13 amino acids. The CDR3 is CAWRITSSYEQYF. Written as DNA, the CDR3 is TGTGCCTGGAGGATTACCAGCTCCTACGAGCAGTACTTC.

CDR3 DNA: TGTGCCAGCAGCACCGACTTGGGACTTTCGAACACCGGGGAGCTGTTTTTT. It encodes CASSTDLGLSNTGELFF. The chain joins TRBV7-8 to TRBJ2-2; the D gene is possibly TRBD2 (6 bases). Trimming stripped 5 bases from V and 0 bases from J, with 16 bases between. Germline-derived CDR1 and CDR2 are SGHVS and FQNEAQ. The CDR3 totals 17 residues.

Concerning this clone itself: A read error may produce the germline difference seen at one junction end. The same CDR3 can be traced to other DNA sequences in this sample. V usage is TRBV19 and J usage is TRBJ2-1; D not resolved. The CDR3 covers 13 residues. Germline assignment: CDR1 LNHDA and CDR2 SQIVND (reference sequence). CDR3 in amino acids: CASTASSYNEQFF. In DNA, the CDR3 is TGTGCCAGTACAGCGAGCTCCTACAATGAACAGTTCTTC.

V and J are TRBV14 and TRBJ1-2, with 8 nucleotides matching TRBD1. The V gene end was trimmed by 4 bases and the J gene end by 8 bases; junction bases not matched to a gene: 12. Germline CDR1 reads SGHDN; CDR2 reads FVKESK. CDR3 length: 15 amino acids. The CDR3 nucleotides are TGTGCCAGCAGCCCCTGGACAGGGAGTCTTGAGGGCTACACCTTC. Protein sequence: CASSPWTGSLEGYTF. The full variable domain, in which reference TRBV14 and TRBJ1-2 provide the parts outside the CDR3, is EAGVTQFPSHSVIEKGQTVTLRCDPISGHDNLYWYRRVMGKEIKFLLHFVKESKQDESGMPNNRFLAERTGGTYSTLKVQPAELEDSGVYFCASSPWTGSLEGYTFGSGTRLTVV.

Concerning this clone: This specimen includes other DNA sequences encoding the same CDR3. The chain has TRBV7-9 and TRBJ2-7, with no clear D. The germline V gene has CDR1 SEHNR and CDR2 FQNEAQ (reference sequence). This CDR3 comprises 12 residues. V lost 3 bases and J lost 0, with 3 bases in between. The CDR3: CASSLSSYEQYF. The CDR3 DNA reads TGTGCCAGCAGCTTGAGCTCCTACGAGCAGTACTTC.

V is TRBV29-1 and J is TRBJ2-7; maybe TRBD1 (5 bases). The CDR3 sequence is 14 residues long. Looked up from germline, CDR1 is SQVTM and CDR2 is ANQGSEA. Trimming removed 0 bases at V and 3 bases at J, with 12 bases between. The CDR3 loop reads CSVEEAGLGYEQYF. The CDR3 DNA follows: TGCAGCGTTGAAGAGGCAGGGTTAGGCTACGAGCAGTACTTC.

This chain uses TRBV27 with TRBJ2-4; 7 bases line up with TRBD1. V lost 0 bases to trimming and J lost 6 bases; unmatched junction nucleotides: 14. The germline CDR1 and CDR2 sequences are MNHEY and SMNVEV (reference sequence). This CDR3 has 18 amino acids. CDR3 DNA sequence: TGTGCCAGCAGTTTATCATGGTTAGGGGGCCCAGGGAGAAACATTCAGTACTTC. This translates into CASSLSWLGGPGRNIQYF.

The chain is built from TRBV2 and TRBJ2-7; TRBD1 matches at 7 bases. The V gene end was trimmed by 6 bases and the J gene end by 3 bases; junction bases not matched to a gene: 11. Germline V gene data show CDR1 as SNHLY and CDR2 as FYNNEI. The length of the CDR3 is 15 residues. The CDR3 protein is CASRRQGTRDYEQYF. The CDR3 nucleotides read TGTGCCAGCAGAAGACAGGGAACAAGAGACTACGAGCAGTACTTC.

The chain uses TRBV18 and TRBJ2-5; 12 positions match TRBD1. There are 15 residues in the CDR3. The germline gives CDR1 KGHSH, CDR2 LQKENI. The junction had 8 bases not matched to a gene; V was cut back by 7 bases and J by 5 bases. The CDR3 reads CASFPGTGGMETQYF. CDR3 bases: TGTGCCAGCTTCCCCGGGACAGGGGGCATGGAGACCCAGTACTTC. Using reference TRBV18 and TRBJ2-5 for the parts outside the CDR3, the full variable domain is NAGVMQNPRHLVRRRGQEARLRCSPMKGHSHVYWYRQLPEEGLKFMVYLQKENIIDESGMPKERFSAEFPKEGPSILRIQQVVRGDSAAYFCASFPGTGGMETQYFGPGTRLLVL.